The 20 T cell receptor beta chains presented below share a single source sample, sequenced in a study of blood T cell repertoires in COVID-19. Here immunoSEQ multiplex PCR was the method, and the copy in TCRdb shows in-frame clones only, minus some. The sample has some 110,000 clones, roughly 82% seen once. The specimen was peripheral blood. The receptors originated from a man aged 60-69 years with acute or convalescent COVID-19.

The chain is built from TRBV7-3 and TRBJ2-7; TRBD1 agrees at 11 bases. The CDR3 runs 15 residues. The germline V gene has CDR1 SGHTA and CDR2 FQGTGA. The J segment lost 6 bases and the V segment lost 2 bases, leaving 6 bases of the junction unmatched. The CDR3 DNA is TGTGCCAGCAGCTTAGGACAGGGGGCGGTGGGCGAGCAGTACTTC. This encodes CASSLGQGAVGEQYF. The whole variable domain, filled in from reference TRBV7-3 and TRBJ2-7, reads GAGVSQTPSNKVTEKGKYVELRCDPISGHTALYWYRQSLGQGPEFLIYFQGTGAADDSGLPNDRFFAVRPEGSVSTLKIQRTERGDSAVYLCASSLGQGAVGEQYFGPGTRLTVT.

The chain uses TRBV6-5 and TRBJ2-7; a weak D match, TRBD1 (5 bases). V lost 4 bases to trimming and J lost 4 bases, with 11 bases between them. Germline V gene lookup returns CDR1 MNHEY and CDR2 SVGAGI. The length of the CDR3 is 13 residues. The CDR3 bases are TGTGCCAGCAGTTCCGGTACAGGTTACGAGCAGTACTTC. Translating it yields CASSSGTGYEQYF.

CDR3 DNA sequence: TGCGCCAGCAGCCCCACAGGGGACATTCAGTACTTC. Its protein is CASSPTGDIQYF. V usage is TRBV5-1 and J usage is TRBJ2-4, with TRBD1 matching 7 bases. Looked up from germline, CDR1 is SGHRS and CDR2 is YFSETQ. V lost 4 bases and J lost 8; bases outside the gene matches: 3. The CDR3 totals 12 residues.

V usage is TRBV9 and J usage is TRBJ1-1, with TRBD1 as a possible D gene (6 bases). The V gene's germline CDR1 is SGDLS and CDR2 YYNGEE. V lost 2 bases, J lost 1 base, and 9 bases lay in between. The CDR3 has 14 amino acids. The CDR3 is CASSVTGQNTEAFF. As DNA, the CDR3 is TGTGCCAGCAGCGTGACAGGTCAGAACACTGAAGCTTTCTTT.

The chain has TRBV27 and TRBJ1-2; unclear D gene. Deletions cut 2 bases from V and 4 bases from J, with 17 bases between. The CDR3 has 16 amino acids. Germline loops: CDR1 MNHEY, CDR2 SMNVEV (reference sequence). The CDR3 is CASSLRADGRVYGYTF. The CDR3 DNA sequence: TGTGCCAGCAGTTTACGAGCCGACGGGAGGGTCTATGGCTACACCTTC.

The rearrangement links TRBV28 to TRBJ1-2; perhaps TRBD1 as D (5 bases). Germline CDR1 reads MDHEN; CDR2 reads SYDVKM. V lost 4 bases and J 3 bases, leaving 9 bases between the germline ends. The CDR3 is 13 residues long. The DNA of the CDR3 is TGTGCCAGCAGTTGGGGGGACTACTATGGCTACACCTTC. This gives the protein CASSWGDYYGYTF.

This clone has just one count. The CDR3: CASSYEAGGQEQYF. CDR3 DNA: TGTGCCAGCAGTTACGAAGCGGGGGGGCAGGAGCAGTACTTC. The chain has TRBV6-5 and TRBJ2-7, with 10 bases fitting TRBD2. The CDR3 loop spans 14 amino acids. Trimming removed 2 bases from V and 7 bases from J; junction bases left unmatched: 5. Germline CDR1 is MNHEY and CDR2 is SVGAGI.

The chain carries TRBV4-1 and TRBJ2-7, with TRBD1 matching over 11 bases. This CDR3 has 15 amino acids. Germline CDR1 reads MGHRA; CDR2 reads YSYEKL. J gave up 3 bases and V 4 bases, and 5 bases lay outside the gene matches. The CDR3, as DNA: TGCGCCAGCAGCCCCGGACAGGGGGCGAACTACGAGCAGTACTTC. Translation gives CASSPGQGANYEQYF.

This clone was observed once. The chain combines TRBV10-3 with TRBJ1-4; TRBD1 matches at 9 bases. V dropped 6 bases and J dropped 8; count of bases not matched to a gene: 10. From germline, CDR1 is ENHRY and CDR2 SYGVKD. The CDR3 spans 15 residues. CDR3 residues: CAIRMGQGGDEKLFF. The CDR3 DNA follows: TGTGCCATCAGGATGGGACAGGGAGGGGACGAAAAACTGTTTTTT.

The J gene is TRBJ1-1, the V gene TRBV7-9; TRBD1 agrees at 8 bases. This CDR3 spans 15 amino acids. V lost 2 bases to trimming and J lost 1 base; unmatched junction nucleotides: 3. CDR1 is SEHNR and CDR2 is FQNEAQ in the germline V gene (reference sequence). The CDR3 region is CASSLFQGANTEAFF. CDR3 bases: TGTGCCAGCAGCTTATTCCAGGGGGCGAACACTGAAGCTTTCTTT.

This clone was recorded once. The CDR3 sequence: CASSYSDRAGGYTF. CDR3 bases: TGTGCCAGCAGTTACTCGGACAGGGCGGGTGGCTACACCTTC. The rearrangement uses TRBV6-5 and TRBJ1-2; 8 bases map to TRBD1. The CDR3 is 14 residues long. V shed 0 bases and J 7 bases; nucleotides not matched to a gene: 4. CDR1 is MNHEY and CDR2 is SVGAGI in the germline V gene.

The V gene is TRBV5-6, the J gene TRBJ2-5; TRBD2 agrees at 8 bases. Germline V lookup: CDR1 SGHDT, CDR2 YYEEEE. V dropped 4 bases and J dropped 2; count of bases not matched to a gene: 13. The CDR3 is 17 amino acids. The CDR3 nucleotides read TGTGCCAGCAGCCCGAGCGGGACTAGAGCCGAGCAAGAGACCCAGTACTTC. Translation gives CASSPSGTRAEQETQYF.

The chain carries TRBV9 and TRBJ2-5, with TRBD2 matching over 11 bases. The CDR3 spans 16 residues. Germline CDR1 is SGDLS and CDR2 is YYNGEE. Trimming removed 0 bases from V and 4 bases from J; junction bases left unmatched: 5. The CDR3 is CASSVETGLAGETQYF. CDR3 nucleotide sequence: TGTGCCAGCAGCGTAGAAACAGGACTAGCGGGAGAGACCCAGTACTTC. Full variable domain (missing parts from reference TRBV9 and TRBJ2-5): DSGVTQTPKHLITATGQRVTLRCSPRSGDLSVYWYQQSLDQGLQFLIQYYNGEERAKGNILERFSAQQFPDLHSELNLSSLELGDSALYFCASSVETGLAGETQYFGPGTRLLVL.

The chain employs TRBV5-4 and TRBJ1-2; D ambiguous. Germline loops: CDR1 SGHNT, CDR2 YYREEE (reference sequence). The CDR3 sequence is 14 residues long. Trimming pared 0 bases from V and 2 bases from J, leaving 8 bases between. For the CDR3, the DNA is TGTGCCAGCAGCTTGGGGCAGTCCAACTATGGCTACACCTTC. It is translated as CASSLGQSNYGYTF.

The chain uses TRBV5-1 and TRBJ2-3; TRBD1 aligns across 7 bases. Germline CDR1 reads SGHRS; CDR2 reads YFSETQ. V shed 0 bases, J shed 4 bases, and the junction held 5 bases outside the gene matches. CDR3 length equals 15 residues. Written as DNA, the CDR3 is TGCGCCAGCAGCTTGGGACAGGGCTTTTCAGATACGCAGTATTTT. Translated: CASSLGQGFSDTQYF.

The chain links TRBV9 to TRBJ2-3; D remains unclear. The germline V gene encodes CDR1 SGDLS and CDR2 YYNGEE. Deletions cut 0 bases from V and 6 bases from J, with 5 bases between. The CDR3 covers 12 residues. CDR3 amino acids: CASSVGPDTQYF. In DNA, the CDR3 is TGTGCCAGCAGCGTAGGGCCCGATACGCAGTATTTT.

The chain recombines TRBV25-1 with TRBJ2-1, with 9 bases aligning to TRBD1. The CDR3 length is 15 residues. J gave up 13 bases and V 2 bases, and 12 bases lay outside the gene matches. Germline V gene sequence: CDR1 MGHDK, CDR2 SYGVNS. CDR3 coding DNA: TGTGCCAGCAGTGAAAACTCCGGGACAGGGACAGGTCAGTTCTTC. Protein: CASSENSGTGTGQFF. Full variable domain (outside the CDR3, taken from reference TRBV25-1 and TRBJ2-1): EADIYQTPRYLVIGTGKKITLECSQTMGHDKMYWYQQDPGMELHLIHYSYGVNSTEKGDLSSESTVSRIRTEHFPLTLESARPSHTSQYLCASSENSGTGTGQFFGPGTRLTVL.

The chain combines TRBV27 with TRBJ2-1; 13 bases are a match to TRBD2. The V gene end was trimmed by 3 bases and the J gene end by 8 bases; junction bases not matched to a gene: 4. Germline CDR1 is MNHEY and CDR2 is SMNVEV (reference sequence). This CDR3 contains 15 residues. The CDR3 region is CASSLGLAGLDEQFF. CDR3 DNA: TGTGCCAGCAGTTTGGGACTAGCGGGGTTGGATGAGCAGTTCTTC.

This clone was counted between two and nine times. V usage is TRBV13 and J usage is TRBJ2-3, with 9 nucleotides matching TRBD2. V shed 6 bases and J 4 bases; nucleotides not matched to a gene: 11. The CDR3 extends over 16 amino acids. Germline CDR1 PRHDT, CDR2 FYEKMQ (reference sequence). The DNA of the CDR3 is TGTGCCAGCAGTCTAGATAGCGGGAGAAGGCCAGATACGCAGTATTTT. Translation: CASSLDSGRRPDTQYF.

This chain connects TRBV5-1 to TRBJ2-2; D might be TRBD2 (6 bases). In germline, CDR1 is SGHRS, CDR2 YFSETQ. CDR3 length: 15 residues. V lost 1 base, J lost 1 base, and 8 bases lay in between. The CDR3, as DNA: TGCGCCAGCAGCTTGTGGGGGGAGAACACCGGGGAGCTGTTTTTT. It translates to CASSLWGENTGELFF.